Listed here are 31 T cell receptor beta chains from one sample, sequenced in a study of spatial heterogeneity in lung cancer. Study results and limitations: Tumor mutation count correlated with how many alpha and beta TCRs expanded intratumorally.

MiXCR, run by TCRdb on the 5' RACE reads, gives a single entry per CDR3 protein. This sample has around 960 distinct CDR3 sequences, with roughly two fifths found just once. Their antigens remain unidentified. Time point of the sample: sample taken at primary tumor resection. The sample consisted of lung tumor tissue, taken at surgery. The receptors here all came from a female donor with early-stage non-small cell lung cancer.

By proportion, this clonotype is large (0.1 to 1%). The genes are TRBV7-2 and TRBJ2-6, with D tentatively TRBD2 (5 bases). CDR1 and CDR2 from the germline V gene are SGHTA and FQGNSA. V lost 1 base, J lost 10 bases, and 8 bases lay in between. The CDR3 has 13 amino acids. The CDR3 here is CASSLVGGNVLTF. The CDR3 DNA reads as TGTGCCAGCAGCTTAGTTGGAGGAAACGTCCTGACTTTC.

This clonotype turned up a few times. The chain is built from TRBV18 and TRBJ2-5; D perhaps matches TRBD1 (5 bases). This CDR3 is built from 14 residues. Trimming shortened V by 3 bases and J by 5 bases, and 13 bases separated the two germline ends. Germline V lookup: CDR1 KGHSH, CDR2 LQKENI. The CDR3 loop reads CASSPAAGMETQYF. In DNA, the CDR3 is TGTGCCAGCTCACCGGCCGCAGGGATGGAGACCCAGTACTTC.

This clonotype occurred a few times. This chain connects TRBV29-1 to TRBJ2-4; 10 positions match TRBD2. This CDR3 has 14 residues. V dropped 6 bases and J dropped 9; count of bases not matched to a gene: 11. Germline V gives CDR1 SQVTM, CDR2 ANQGSEA. CDR3 sequence: CSVGTSVVNTIQYF. The CDR3 DNA reads TGCAGCGTCGGGACTAGCGTCGTCAATACCATTCAGTACTTC.

V gene TRBV9 combines with J gene TRBJ2-7; 7 bases line up with TRBD1. V lost 3 bases, J lost 2 bases, and 2 bases stayed unmatched. This CDR3 spans 13 amino acids. Germline CDR1 and CDR2: SGDLS and YYNGEE. The CDR3 is CASSAQGAYEQYF. CDR3 DNA sequence: TGTGCCAGCAGCGCTCAGGGGGCCTACGAGCAGTACTTC.

This clonotype was found a few times. This chain joins TRBV7-2 and TRBJ2-7; no firm D call. V was clipped by 1 base and J by 3 bases, with 1 base between them. Germline CDR1 reads SGHTA; CDR2 reads FQGNSA. The CDR3 is 11 amino acids. In DNA, the CDR3 is TGTGCCAGCAGCTTAGACTACGAGCAGTACTTC. Protein sequence: CASSLDYEQYF.

This clonotype ranks as large. The rearrangement links TRBV6-1 to TRBJ2-4, with 8 positions matching TRBD1. The CDR3 has 12 amino acids. Germline CDR1 MNHNS, CDR2 SASEGT. V trimming: 4 bases; J trimming: 10 bases; junction bases outside the gene matches: 3. CDR3 nucleotides: TGTGCCAGCAGTGGAAACAGGGGGATTCAGTACTTC. The encoded protein is CASSGNRGIQYF.

Comments on this clonotype: Compared with germline, one end of the junction differs, possibly owing to a read error. J is TRBJ1-1 and V is TRBV11-2; 9 bases agree with TRBD1. Germline lookup yields CDR1 SGHAT and CDR2 FQNNGV. This CDR3 is built from 15 residues. The CDR3 loop reads CPSSLRGQGLTEAFF. The CDR3 region has the DNA TGTCCCAGCAGCTTGCGGGGACAGGGATTGACTGAAGCTTTCTTT.

Only a few counts were recorded for this clonotype. V and J are TRBV27 and TRBJ1-3; 8 nucleotides match TRBD1. Looked up from germline, CDR1 is MNHEY and CDR2 is SMNVEV (reference sequence). The CDR3 spans 14 residues. V dropped 8 bases and J dropped 2; count of bases not matched to a gene: 5. In DNA form, the CDR3 reads TGTGCCAGCCGGGTACAGGGGGCTGGAAACACCATATATTTT. This codes for CASRVQGAGNTIYF.

The V call is TRBV5-1, the J call TRBJ2-1, with D possibly matching TRBD1 (5 bases). CDR1 is SGHRS and CDR2 is YFSETQ in the germline V gene. The CDR3 covers 13 residues. Deletions cut 0 bases from V and 16 bases from J, with 17 bases between. The CDR3, as DNA: TGCGCCAGCAGCTTGGCCACGAAAGACAGTTACTTCTTC. Amino acid sequence: CASSLATKDSYFF. Using reference TRBV5-1 and TRBJ2-1 for the parts outside the CDR3, the full variable domain is KAGVTQTPRYLIKTRGQQVTLSCSPISGHRSVSWYQQTPGQGLQFLFEYFSETQRNKGNFPGRFSGRQFSNSRSEMNVSTLELGDSALYLCASSLATKDSYFFGPGTRLTVL.

The chain carries TRBV28 and TRBJ2-7, with D perhaps TRBD2 (6 bases). The CDR3 runs to 13 residues. V was pared by 10 bases and J by 3 bases, with 16 bases between. Germline loops: CDR1 MDHEN, CDR2 SYDVKM. CDR3 DNA sequence: TGTGCCACCGGGGGACGGATTCACTACGAGCAGTACGTC. It encodes CATGGRIHYEQYV.

The rearrangement uses TRBV4-1 and TRBJ1-1; 8 bases fit TRBD1. CDR1 and CDR2 (germline): MGHRA, YSYEKL. V lost 3 bases to trimming and J lost 7 bases; unmatched junction nucleotides: 7. The CDR3 has 14 amino acids. In DNA form, the CDR3 reads TGCGCCAGCAGCCACGAAACAGGGGGGGGTGAAGCTTTCTTT. The encoded protein is CASSHETGGGEAFF.

V is TRBV20-1 and J is TRBJ1-2; D unresolved. This CDR3 is built from 12 residues. The germline V gene encodes CDR1 DFQATT and CDR2 SNEGSKA (reference sequence). With 0 bases removed from V and 3 bases from J, the gap between germline ends came to 5 bases. The CDR3 region has the DNA TGCAGTGCTAGAGACGGATACTATGGCTACACCTTC. Encoded protein: CSARDGYYGYTF.

This clonotype is judged large. CDR3 bases: TGCGCCAGCAGCTTGGGAATGGCTGGGGCCAACGTCCTGACTTTC. Translated: CASSLGMAGANVLTF. This chain connects TRBV5-1 to TRBJ2-6; D remains unclear. The germline gives CDR1 SGHRS, CDR2 YFSETQ. The CDR3 runs 15 residues. The V end lost 0 bases, the J end lost 2 bases, and 6 bases lay between the germline ends.

This clonotype is judged large. The J gene is TRBJ2-2, the V gene TRBV20-1; D is undetermined. The CDR3 has 14 residues. V gave up 2 bases and J gave up 1 base, with 8 bases separating them. Germline V gives CDR1 DFQATT, CDR2 SNEGSKA (reference sequence). The CDR3 DNA reads TGCAGTGCTAGAAAGCTCGGGAACACCGGGGAGCTGTTTTTT. Translated, it gives CSARKLGNTGELFF.

By share, this clonotype ranks as large (0.1 to 1%). The chain couples TRBV28 to TRBJ2-2; 9 bases match TRBD1. The junction had 8 bases not matched to a gene; V was cut back by 3 bases and J by 3 bases. This CDR3 contains 17 residues. Germline V lookup: CDR1 MDHEN, CDR2 SYDVKM. As DNA, the CDR3 is TGTGCCAGCAGTTTTCCCTTACAGGGGGCAGACACCGGGGAGCTGTTTTTT. Translation: CASSFPLQGADTGELFF.

This chain connects TRBV28 to TRBJ2-1; perhaps TRBD1 as D (6 bases). The length of the CDR3 is 13 residues. CDR1 is MDHEN and CDR2 is SYDVKM in the germline V gene. Trimming pared 8 bases from V and 5 bases from J, leaving 13 bases between. The chain's CDR3 is CASSGTLNNEQFF. The CDR3 nucleotides read TGTGCCAGCTCAGGGACACTCAACAATGAGCAGTTCTTC.

This clonotype was found once. The chain carries TRBV20-1 and TRBJ2-3; 11 bases are a match to TRBD2. Germline CDR1 reads DFQATT; CDR2 reads SNEGSKA (reference sequence). Unmatched junction bases numbered 7, after V lost 5 bases and J lost 3 bases. This CDR3 has 15 amino acids. CDR3 region: CSAEGLAEVTDTQYF. CDR3 DNA: TGCAGTGCTGAGGGACTAGCGGAAGTTACAGATACGCAGTATTTT.

V gene TRBV6-1 combines with J gene TRBJ2-7; TRBD2 might be the D (5 bases). Looked up from germline, CDR1 is MNHNS and CDR2 is SASEGT. The CDR3 is 14 residues long. V lost 4 bases and J 0 bases, leaving 10 bases between the germline ends. The CDR3 loop is CASSGRGLSYEQYF. The DNA for the CDR3 is TGTGCCAGCAGTGGTAGAGGGCTCTCCTACGAGCAGTACTTC.

The CDR3 here is CSAPTGRAEAFF. The CDR3 nucleotides are TGCAGTGCTCCTACAGGGAGGGCTGAAGCTTTCTTT. The chain employs TRBV20-1 and TRBJ1-1; a possible D gene is TRBD1 (6 bases). Germline assignment: CDR1 DFQATT and CDR2 SNEGSKA (reference sequence). The CDR3 totals 12 residues. V was clipped by 5 bases and J by 6 bases, with 13 bases between them.

V is TRBV25-1 and J is TRBJ1-4, with D uncertain. Germline CDR1 and CDR2: MGHDK and SYGVNS. V was shortened by 3 bases and J by 7 bases, with 12 bases between the two germline ends. This CDR3 has 14 residues. CDR3 DNA: TGTGCCAGCAGTGAGGCGGGGTCGGGTGAAAAACTGTTTTTT. It encodes CASSEAGSGEKLFF.

This clonotype was picked up a small number of times. The CDR3 region is CASSLETSGRPYEQYF. CDR3 coding DNA: TGTGCCAGCAGCTTAGAGACTAGCGGGAGGCCCTACGAGCAGTACTTC. The gene calls are TRBV7-9 and TRBJ2-7, with TRBD2 matching 13 bases. Germline-derived CDR1 and CDR2 are SEHNR and FQNEAQ (reference sequence). J gave up 2 bases and V 1 base, and 2 bases lay outside the gene matches. The CDR3 length is 16 residues.

Judged by abundance, this clonotype is large. The V gene is TRBV23-1, the J gene TRBJ2-5, with 8 bases fitting TRBD1. TRBV23-1 is marked as an open reading frame, function uncertain. The CDR3 runs to 14 residues. J lost 2 bases, V lost 5 bases, and 4 bases had no gene match. The CDR3 spells CASSYDRGQETQYF. In DNA, the CDR3 is TGCGCCAGCAGTTACGACAGGGGACAAGAGACCCAGTACTTC.

This clonotype is labeled as large. This chain links TRBV3-1 with TRBJ2-5, with D hard to call. The CDR3 is 15 amino acids. Per germline, CDR1 LGHDT and CDR2 YNNKEL (reference sequence). Trimming cost V 0 bases and J 4 bases, with 12 bases left between them. The chain's CDR3 is CASSQEGLGAETQYF. CDR3 sequence (DNA): TGTGCCAGCAGCCAAGAAGGTCTAGGAGCAGAGACCCAGTACTTC.

This clonotype was counted once. This chain connects TRBV10-3 to TRBJ2-7; 9 bases match TRBD1. Germline V CDR1 and CDR2: ENHRY, SYGVKD. The CDR3 sequence is 12 residues long. J gave up 5 bases and V 10 bases, and 6 bases lay outside the gene matches. The CDR3 protein is CATAGQGNEQYF. The CDR3 coding sequence is TGTGCCACCGCCGGACAGGGGAACGAGCAGTACTTC.

The V call is TRBV15, the J call TRBJ2-5; weak D call: TRBD2 (5 bases). The CDR3 is 13 residues long. Looked up from germline, CDR1 is LNHNV and CDR2 is YYDKDF (reference sequence). V was clipped by 4 bases and J by 4 bases, with 10 bases between them. The CDR3 sequence is CATSISAGETQYF. The CDR3 DNA sequence: TGTGCCACCAGCATCTCGGCGGGAGAGACCCAGTACTTC.

Judged by abundance, this clonotype is medium-sized (0.01 to 0.1%). The CDR3 spells CSVPRDSVGYTF. In nucleotides, the CDR3 is TGCAGTGTACCCCGGGACAGTGTTGGCTACACCTTC. V and J are TRBV20-1 and TRBJ1-2; 7 nucleotides line up with TRBD1. Germline assignment: CDR1 DFQATT and CDR2 SNEGSKA (reference sequence). Unmatched junction bases numbered 9, after V lost 7 bases and J lost 7 bases. The CDR3 totals 12 residues.

The chain couples TRBV7-2 to TRBJ2-3; possibly TRBD1 for D (6 bases). The CDR3 is 15 amino acids. Germline values: CDR1 SGHTA, CDR2 FQGNSA. Between the trimmed V and J ends, which lost 3 bases and 4 bases, there was a span of 14 bases. The CDR3 protein is CASSFQGIGPDTQYF. CDR3 bases: TGTGCCAGCAGCTTTCAGGGGATCGGCCCAGATACGCAGTATTTT.

This clonotype is medium-sized. The V gene is TRBV29-1, the J gene TRBJ2-7; 8 bases match TRBD1. This CDR3 is built from 17 residues. Losses at the gene ends were 3 bases for V and 0 bases for J; bases not matched to a gene: 13. The germline gives CDR1 SQVTM, CDR2 ANQGSEA. CDR3 sequence reads: CSVEGETGARTSYEQYF. Here the CDR3 DNA reads TGCAGCGTTGAGGGTGAGACAGGGGCGAGAACCTCCTACGAGCAGTACTTC.

This clonotype is large (0.1 to 1%) within its sample. J is TRBJ1-1 and V is TRBV6-6, with a tentative D call TRBD1 (5 bases). Germline lookup yields CDR1 MNHNY and CDR2 SVGAGI (reference sequence). Trimming stripped 3 bases from V and 0 bases from J, with 8 bases between. The CDR3 length is 14 residues. CDR3 amino acids: CASSYGAMNTEAFF. The CDR3 DNA follows: TGTGCCAGCAGTTATGGGGCCATGAACACTGAAGCTTTCTTT.

This clonotype is classed as large. CDR3 residues: CASRISGAASDTQYF. CDR3 bases: TGTGCCAGCAGGATAAGCGGGGCGGCCTCAGATACGCAGTATTTT. This rearrangement joins TRBV6-6 to TRBJ2-3, with 7 bases fitting TRBD2. J lost 4 bases, V lost 6 bases, and 10 bases had no gene match. The CDR3 consists of 15 residues. Germline CDR1 and CDR2: MNHNY and SVGAGI (reference sequence).

The chain employs TRBV7-6 and TRBJ1-2; tentatively, D is TRBD1 (5 bases). CDR3 length equals 14 residues. Trimming shortened V by 1 base and J by 7 bases, and 13 bases separated the two germline ends. CDR1 and CDR2 (germline): SGHVS, FNYEAQ. The CDR3 coding sequence is TGTGCCAGCAGCTTAGATCCGGCAGGGAGTGGCTACACCTTC. It specifies CASSLDPAGSGYTF.